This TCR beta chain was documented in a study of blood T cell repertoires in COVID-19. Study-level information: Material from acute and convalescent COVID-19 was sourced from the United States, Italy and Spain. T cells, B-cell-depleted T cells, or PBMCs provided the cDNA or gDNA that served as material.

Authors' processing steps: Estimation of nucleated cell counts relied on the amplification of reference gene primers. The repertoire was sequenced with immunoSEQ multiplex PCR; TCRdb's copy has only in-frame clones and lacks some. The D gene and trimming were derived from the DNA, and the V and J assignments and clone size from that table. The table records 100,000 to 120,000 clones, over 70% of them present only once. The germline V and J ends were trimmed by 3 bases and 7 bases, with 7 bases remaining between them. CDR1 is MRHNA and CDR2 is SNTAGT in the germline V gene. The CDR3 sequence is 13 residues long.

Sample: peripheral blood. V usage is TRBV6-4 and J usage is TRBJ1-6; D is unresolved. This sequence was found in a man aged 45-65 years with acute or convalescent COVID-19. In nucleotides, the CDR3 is TGTGCCAGCAGTGAGGCGGAGAATTCACCCCTCCACTTT. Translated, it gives CASSEAENSPLHF.